The sequence of this TCR beta chain was determined in a study of beta chain features in type 1 diabetes. V shed 7 bases and J shed 4 bases, with 14 bases lying between them. Germline CDR1 reads SQVTM; CDR2 reads ANQGSEA. This CDR3 is 13 amino acids long. Sorted CD4+ subsets: naive, central memory, regulatory, stem cell-like memory (CD45RO/CCR7/CD25/CD127/CD95/CD27 panel). In all sorted populations, purity surpassed 95%. Study-level results: When Type 1 diabetes patients were examined, their TCRB CDR3s proved moderately but significantly shorter in all four CD4+ subsets.

This clone was detected only a few times. Its antigen is unidentified. Expressed TCRB transcripts were sequenced because the isolated RNA had all been reverse transcribed beforehand. Profiling relied on immunoSEQ multiplex PCR, and the TCRdb table lists in-frame clones only, not all of them. Of 250,000 to 300,000 clones in the sample, about 23% were seen once. The material sequenced was naive CD4+ T cells from blood. The V call is TRBV29-1, the J call TRBJ2-1; a weak D match, TRBD1 (5 bases). This receptor was identified in a woman aged 25-40 years with type 1 diabetes. The CDR3 coding sequence is TGCAGCGCCATTAGGGGCTCTTACAATGAGCAGTTCTTC. Translating gives CSAIRGSYNEQFF.